A selection of T cell receptor beta chains follows, all from one sample in a study of T cell responses to AZD1222 COVID-19 vaccine. Here immunoSEQ multiplex PCR was the method, and the copy in TCRdb shows in-frame clones only, minus some. Here the sample spans 150,000 or so clones, more than 75% being singletons. This specimen consisted of peripheral blood, obtained on day 0 of AZD1222 vaccination. These receptors were taken from an adult in good health. CDR3s include the opening cysteine and the closing phenylalanine or tryptophan. The D gene is left open where the match is weak.

j_call	d_call	v_call	cdr3_nt	cdr3_aa
TRBJ1-1	NA	TRBV5-1	TGCGCCAGCAGCTTGGGGAGGGGGTTCCCGTCTCAGAACACTGAAGCTTTCTTT	CASSLGRGFPSQNTEAFF
TRBJ1-6	NA	TRBV28	TGTGCCAGCAGTTTGTTTAGTGGAAATTCACCCCTCCACTTT	CASSLFSGNSPLHF
TRBJ2-7	TRBD2	TRBV27	TGTGCCAGCAGTTTTAGCGGGGGAACCTACGAGCAGTACTTC	CASSFSGGTYEQYF
TRBJ1-5	NA	TRBV3-1/TRBV3-2	TGTGCCAGCAGCCAAGGTTCTTCCGGGATGGCTCAGCCCCAGCATTTT	CASSQGSSGMAQPQHF
TRBJ2-3	NA	TRBV12-3/TRBV12-4	TGTGCCAGCAGTTTAGCGCAGGGAGATACGCAGTATTTT	CASSLAQGDTQYF
TRBJ2-7	TRBD1	TRBV7-2	TGTGCCAGCAGCTTAACGTACAGGGGGTACGAGGAGCAGTACTTC	CASSLTYRGYEEQYF
TRBJ1-5	TRBD1	TRBV6-5	TGTGCCGAGGGGGACAGGGGGGCTCATCAGCCCCAGCATTTT	CAEGDRGAHQPQHF
TRBJ2-7	TRBD1	TRBV14	TGTGCCAGCAGCCAAGCGTTTGGTAGGACAGGGGGCTACGAGCAGTACTTC	CASSQAFGRTGGYEQYF
TRBJ1-5	NA	TRBV5-8	TGTGCCAGCAGTCTGACCCTAGATCAGCCCCAGCATTTT	CASSLTLDQPQHF
TRBJ2-5	TRBD2	TRBV11-2	TGTGCCAGCAGCTTTGGGCTAGCGGGGGTAGAGACCCAGTACTTC	CASSFGLAGVETQYF
TRBJ2-1	NA	TRBV18	TGTGCCAGCTCACCACTAAGGAAGAATGAGCAGTTCTTC	CASSPLRKNEQFF
TRBJ2-7	NA	TRBV6-6	TGTGCCAGCAGTGACACCGGGACACTAGACTACGAGCAGTACTTC	CASSDTGTLDYEQYF
TRBJ2-5	NA	TRBV6-5	TGTGCCAGCATCAGGGTCGGCGGGGAGACCCAGTACTTC	CASIRVGGETQYF